Listed below are T cell receptor beta chains from one sample, sequenced in a study of T cells in Graves' hyperthyroidism and ophthalmopathy. Each CDR3 protein is one row after TCRdb ran MiXCR on the multiplex PCR reads. The sample has roughly 420,000 distinct CDR3 sequences, approximately 15% seen once; the top ten hold approximately 5.8%. The sequencing sample was made of blood. The source of these receptors is a woman between 18 and 29 years old with Graves' hyperthyroidism. CDR3s include the opening cysteine and the closing phenylalanine or tryptophan. Only part of the rows carry a size: once, few, many, or a class if the clone is expanded.

j_gene | v_gene | abundance | CDR3aa
TRBJ2-2 | TRBV28 | . | CASSLPGAGGTGELFF
TRBJ1-1 | TRBV2 | many | CASSDREDTEAFF
TRBJ2-7 | TRBV10-2 | many | CASSDMTEQYF
TRBJ2-3 | TRBV11-2 | many | CASSRRLAGVSSTDTQYF
TRBJ2-3 | TRBV5-4 | . | CAGRLAGGATDTQYF
TRBJ1-3 | TRBV28 | . | CASSRPPGGSGNTIYF
TRBJ2-1 | TRBV6-6 | few | CASSYSYRIVSWNEQFF
TRBJ1-5 | TRBV6-2/TRBV6-3 | many | CASSLWEPRGQPQHF
TRBJ1-6 | TRBV7-2 | many | CASSPKTGSSYNSPLHF
TRBJ2-3 | TRBV7-6 | many | CASSVLAGGQLGTDTQYF
TRBJ2-7 | TRBV2 | many | CASSDVGDYEQYF
TRBJ2-2 | TRBV6-5 | . | CASIYYGNTGELFF
TRBJ2-1 | TRBV28 | . | CASSKNEQFF
TRBJ2-2 | TRBV28 | . | CASSFTSGGNTGELFF
TRBJ2-7 | TRBV30 | . | CAWTPETSSSYEQYF
TRBJ1-5 | TRBV29-1 | many | CSVGRGTNQPQHF
TRBJ1-2 | TRBV12-3/TRBV12-4 | many | CASSRYYGYTF
TRBJ1-5 | TRBV20-1 | . | CSAREPQGARQPQHF
TRBJ2-1 | TRBV6-2/TRBV6-3 | many | CASSIAGGREQFF
TRBJ1-2 | TRBV30 | many | CAWKNTGGNGYTF
TRBJ2-4 | TRBV20-1 | . | CSARDRRDRGWVKNIQYF
TRBJ1-2 | TRBV27 | many | CASSLGQGYGYTF
TRBJ2-7 | TRBV20-1 | many | CSAPGTGWEQYF
TRBJ1-4 | TRBV10-3 | many | CAISGHRGTNEKLFF
TRBJ1-1 | TRBV13 | many | CASSRLTGMNTEAFF
TRBJ1-1 | TRBV28 | few | CASSLPYRALEAFF